Included here is one T cell receptor beta chain sequence, with context. Its antigen remains unknown. As the method for making TCR beta libraries, quantitative 5'-RACE with molecular barcodes was used. TCRdb reprocessed the 5' RACE reads via MiXCR and lists one record per CDR3 protein. The top ten clones hold 9.5% to 15% of a sample with some 130,000 distinct CDR3 sequences, 7.3% of them seen once. The data were obtained in a study of CD8 T cells in ankylosing spondylitis. Study results and caveats: Made up of fewer than 10 highly homologous variants, a TCR beta motif appeared characteristic of ankylosing spondylitis blood. Disease-linked clones reportedly showed significant enrichment in matched ankylosing spondylitis synovial fluid.

The V end lost 7 bases, the J end lost 2 bases, and 9 bases lay between the germline ends. The CDR3 is 12 amino acids. This TCR was sampled from a female donor with ankylosing spondylitis or in good health (not recorded which). Sequenced: blood, either unsorted or a sorted T cell fraction (not recorded which). The gene calls are TRBV23-1 and TRBJ2-7; D is ambiguous. TRBV23-1 is identified as an open reading frame with a role that is uncertain. The CDR3 DNA reads as TGCGCCAGCAAGGGCCTAGCCTACGAGCAGTACTTC. Translation: CASKGLAYEQYF.